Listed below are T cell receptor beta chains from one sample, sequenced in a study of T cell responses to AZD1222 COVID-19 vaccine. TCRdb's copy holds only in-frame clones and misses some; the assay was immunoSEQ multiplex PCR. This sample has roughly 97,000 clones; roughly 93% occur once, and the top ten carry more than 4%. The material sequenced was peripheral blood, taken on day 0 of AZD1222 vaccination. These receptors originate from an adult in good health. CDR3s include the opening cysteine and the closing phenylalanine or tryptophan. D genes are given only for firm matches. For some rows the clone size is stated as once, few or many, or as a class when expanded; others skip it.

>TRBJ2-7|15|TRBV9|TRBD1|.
TGTGCCAGCAGCGTAGGGGTGACAGGGCAGAACGAGCAGTACTTC
CASSVGVTGQNEQYF
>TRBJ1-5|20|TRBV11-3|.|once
TGTGCCAGCAGCTTAATTACTCCGCGGGGGCCACTCGATAGCAATCAGCCCCAGCATTTT
CASSLITPRGPLDSNQPQHF
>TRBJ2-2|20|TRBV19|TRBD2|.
TGTGCCAGTAGTATAGATAATTTCGACAGGACTAGCGGGAGGGCCGGGGAGCTGTTTTTT
CASSIDNFDRTSGRAGELFF
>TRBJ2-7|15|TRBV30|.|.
TGTGCCTGGAGTGTTTCGACAGATTCGAACTACGAGCAGTACTTC
CAWSVSTDSNYEQYF
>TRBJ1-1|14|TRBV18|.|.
TGTGCCAGCTCACGACTTCGGGAGGGCACTGAAGCTTTCTTT
CASSRLREGTEAFF
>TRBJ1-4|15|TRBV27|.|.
TGTGCCAGCACCCCGCTGGGCCAGGGCTTTGAAAAACTGTTTTTT
CASTPLGQGFEKLFF
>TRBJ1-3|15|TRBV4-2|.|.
TGTGCCAGCAGCCAAGAGGGTTTCTCTGGAAACACCATATATTTT
CASSQEGFSGNTIYF
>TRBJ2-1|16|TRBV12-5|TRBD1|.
TGTGCTAGTGGTTTGGTACTTGGGACAGACTACAATGAGCAGTTCTTC
CASGLVLGTDYNEQFF
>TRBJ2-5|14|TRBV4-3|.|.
TGCGCCAGCAGCCAAGAGGCTGGAAAGGGGACCCAGTACTTC
CASSQEAGKGTQYF
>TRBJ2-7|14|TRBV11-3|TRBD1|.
TGTGCCAGCAGCTTAAGGGACAGGGGCTACGAGCAGTACTTC
CASSLRDRGYEQYF
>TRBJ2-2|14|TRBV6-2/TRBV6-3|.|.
TGTGCCAGCAGCCCCTTCCGGAACACCGGGGAGCTGTTTTTT
CASSPFRNTGELFF
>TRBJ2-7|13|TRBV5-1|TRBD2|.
TGCGCCAGCAGCCCCCCTAGCGGAGGCGAGCAGTACTTC
CASSPPSGGEQYF
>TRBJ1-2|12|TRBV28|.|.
TGTGCCAGCAGTTTATTCCCCGGTGGCTACACCTTC
CASSLFPGGYTF
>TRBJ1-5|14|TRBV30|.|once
TGTGCCTGGAGTGTACGAAGGCTGAGGCAGCCCCAGCATTTT
CAWSVRRLRQPQHF
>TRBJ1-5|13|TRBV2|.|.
TGTGCCAGCAGTTCCAGGGGTGGCCAGCCCCAGCATTTT
CASSSRGGQPQHF
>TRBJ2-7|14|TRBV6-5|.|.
TGTGCCAGCAGTTACTATACAGGCTCCTACGAGCAGTACTTC
CASSYYTGSYEQYF
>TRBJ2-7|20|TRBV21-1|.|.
TGTGCCAGCAGCAAGTGGGGGGCCCGCAGACTAGCGGGATCACTGGGCGAGCAGTACTTC
CASSKWGARRLAGSLGEQYF
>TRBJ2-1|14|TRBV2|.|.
TGTGCCAGCAAGAAAACCGGAACCGGCAATGAGCAGTTCTTC
CASKKTGTGNEQFF
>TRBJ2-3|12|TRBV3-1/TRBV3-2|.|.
TGTGCCAGCAGCGCCGTCACAGATACGCAGTATTTT
CASSAVTDTQYF
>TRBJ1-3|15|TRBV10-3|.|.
TGTGCCATCAGTGCTGGCGGGGGCGGAGGAAACACCATATATTTT
CAISAGGGGGNTIYF
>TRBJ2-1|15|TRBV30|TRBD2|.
TGTGCCTGGAGCAGACTAGCGGGACGATACAATGAGCAGTTCTTC
CAWSRLAGRYNEQFF
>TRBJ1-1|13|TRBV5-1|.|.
TGCGCCAGCAGCTCGGGACAGAACACTGAAGCTTTCTTT
CASSSGQNTEAFF
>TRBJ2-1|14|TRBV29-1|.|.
TGCAGCGTTGAATCGCGTAGCGTAGGGAACCCAGGGATCTTC
CSVESRSVGNPGIF